This T cell receptor (beta chain) was retrieved from a study of T cell repertoires in cytomegalovirus infection. Study-wide context: Matching HLA type and CMV infection were both indicated by public TCR beta signatures. Study conclusions and caveats: HLA-C-restricted CMV-specific TCR beta clonotypes prevailed in the ex vivo response. Summed frequency of public TCR beta families distinguished CMV carriers with the relevant HLA.

This clonotype was recorded many times. Its antigen is currently unknown. TCRdb re-called the reads with MiXCR, one entry per CDR3 protein. The sample lists a few hundred thousand distinct CDR3 sequences, approximately 15% occurring once. Sequencing was done on a sample of CD8+ T cells from PBMCs. The source of this sequence is a human donor in good health (CMV status not recorded). Some clones in this sample may be carry-over from other donors' samples.

CDR3 sequence reads: CASSSPRDVVGYNEQFF. CDR3 in DNA: TGTGCCAGCAGTTCCCCCCGTGATGTCGTGGGCTACAATGAGCAGTTCTTC. The chain recombines TRBV6-2 or TRBV6-3 with TRBJ2-1; D is uncertain. Between the trimmed V and J ends, which lost 4 bases and 3 bases, there was a span of 19 bases. Germline CDR1 and CDR2: MNHEY and SVGEGT. The CDR3 loop spans 17 amino acids.